The entry below gives a single TCR beta chain sequence along with its context. The target antigen is unknown. After removal of 0 bases from V and 7 bases from J, the junction contained 6 bases not matched to a gene. This CDR3 contains 14 residues. Germline V gene sequence: CDR1 SGHDT, CDR2 YYEEEE. The data were taken from a study of beta chain features in type 1 diabetes. Findings and caveats of the study: TCRB CDR3s from Type 1 diabetes patients were moderately but significantly shorter in all four CD4+ subsets.

Expressed TCRB transcripts were sequenced after all isolated RNA was converted to cDNA. TCRdb's copy holds only in-frame clones and misses some; the assay was immunoSEQ multiplex PCR. Of roughly 610,000 clones in the sample, around 15% are singletons; the top ten hold under 0.095%. This rearrangement joins TRBV5-6 to TRBJ1-2, with 7 bases matching TRBD1. The clonotype originates from a man between 18 and 35 years old in good health. The sequenced sample was naive CD4+ T cells from blood. This CDR3 reads CASSLGQGMSGYTF. CDR3 coding DNA: TGTGCCAGCAGCTTGGGACAGGGAATGAGTGGCTACACCTTC.